This record looks at one T cell receptor beta chain sequence and its context. Its antigen remains unidentified. This entry is derived from a study of blood T cells in healthy people across ages. In the study overall: Template switching retrieved approximately one barcoded beta molecule for each two T cells. Findings and limits, study-wide: Diversity estimates drawn from one million T cells were deemed underestimates.

PCR was performed a second time for roughly 7 to 12 cycles using a sample-barcoded 5' primer and a J-beta primer mix. Every sample gave at least 3 million paired-end reads containing CDR3. TCRdb recomputed calls from the 5' RACE reads with MiXCR, one row per CDR3 protein. The sample holds about 1.4 million distinct CDR3 sequences, roughly 59% seen once. The amount of total RNA extracted per sample was at least 5.5 micrograms. V was cut by 5 bases and J by 0 bases, with 11 bases left in between. The CDR3 covers 14 residues. The germline V gene has CDR1 MNHEY and CDR2 SMNVEV (reference sequence). Sequencing was performed on blood. This clonotype was sampled from a young man in good health. This chain connects TRBV27 to TRBJ2-7; D is uncertain. The CDR3 nucleotides read TGTGCCAGCAGTCTACAACCGACCTCCTACGAGCAGTACTTC. As protein: CASSLQPTSYEQYF.